This entry features one T cell receptor (beta chain) sequence. Its antigen remains unidentified. This specimen belongs to a study of OX40 agonist ivuxolimab in advanced cancers. It was autoimmune disease history or systemic immunosuppression that excluded patients. Germline CDR1 and CDR2: SGHKS and YYEKEE (reference sequence). The CDR3 consists of 15 residues. With 2 bases clipped from V and 4 bases from J, the junction kept 4 bases outside the gene matches. Study findings and constraints: More expanded clones were seen, on average, in CD8+ T cells than in CD4+.

Libraries were prepared by immunoSEQ multiplex PCR; TCRdb keeps only in-frame clonotypes and omits some of them. The sample holds 35,000 to 40,000 clones, about 72% seen once. The chain has TRBV5-5 and TRBJ2-5, with 11 positions matching TRBD2. Sequenced here: CD4+ or CD8+ T cells sorted from blood, sampled in a trial of the OX40 agonist ivuxolimab. The origin of this receptor is an adult with an advanced solid tumor such as melanoma, head and neck, liver or kidney cancer. The CDR3 region has the DNA TGTGCCAGCAGCTTACTAGCGGGAGTCGGAGAGACCCAGTACTTC. This codes for CASSLLAGVGETQYF.